This T cell receptor beta chain stems from a study of post-analysis software for immune sequencing data. Prepared TCR beta cDNA libraries contained unique molecular identifiers. TCRdb reprocessed the PCR reads via MiXCR and lists one record per CDR3 protein. Altogether more than 450,000 distinct CDR3 sequences are present, roughly 34% being singletons, with the ten largest covering around 6%. Points from the study as a whole: Significantly decreased normalized Chao1 diversity was recorded for multiple sclerosis patients relative to controls. In patients, TRBV5-6, TRBV5-1 and TRBV20-1 belonged to about five TRBV segments found more frequently than in controls.

In the case of this clonotype: Its antigen is currently unknown.

CDR3 size: 12 residues. Germline CDR1 reads ENHRY; CDR2 reads SYGVKD. V dropped 10 bases and J dropped 5 bases, with 13 bases sitting between them. The TCR originated in a girl younger than 18 with multiple sclerosis. The chain uses TRBV10-3 and TRBJ2-3, with D perhaps matching TRBD1 (6 bases). Sequencing input: blood. The CDR3 coding sequence is TGTGCCACTTCAGGGGAACAAGATACGCAGTATTTT. Protein: CATSGEQDTQYF.